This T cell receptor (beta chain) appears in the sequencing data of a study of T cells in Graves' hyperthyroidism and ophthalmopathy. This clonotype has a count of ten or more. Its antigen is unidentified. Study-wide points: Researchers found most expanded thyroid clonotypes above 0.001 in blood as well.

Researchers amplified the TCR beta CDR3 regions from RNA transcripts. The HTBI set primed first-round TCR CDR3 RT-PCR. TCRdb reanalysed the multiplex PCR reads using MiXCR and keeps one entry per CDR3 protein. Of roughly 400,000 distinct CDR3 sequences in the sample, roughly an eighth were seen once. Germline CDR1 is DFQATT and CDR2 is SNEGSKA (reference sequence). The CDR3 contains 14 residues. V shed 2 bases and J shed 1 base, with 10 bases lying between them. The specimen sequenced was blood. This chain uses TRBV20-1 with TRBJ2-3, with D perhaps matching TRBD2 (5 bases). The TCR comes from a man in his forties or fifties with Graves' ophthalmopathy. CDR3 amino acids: CSARPGDGTDTQYF. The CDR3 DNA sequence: TGCAGTGCTAGACCCGGGGATGGCACAGATACGCAGTATTTT.